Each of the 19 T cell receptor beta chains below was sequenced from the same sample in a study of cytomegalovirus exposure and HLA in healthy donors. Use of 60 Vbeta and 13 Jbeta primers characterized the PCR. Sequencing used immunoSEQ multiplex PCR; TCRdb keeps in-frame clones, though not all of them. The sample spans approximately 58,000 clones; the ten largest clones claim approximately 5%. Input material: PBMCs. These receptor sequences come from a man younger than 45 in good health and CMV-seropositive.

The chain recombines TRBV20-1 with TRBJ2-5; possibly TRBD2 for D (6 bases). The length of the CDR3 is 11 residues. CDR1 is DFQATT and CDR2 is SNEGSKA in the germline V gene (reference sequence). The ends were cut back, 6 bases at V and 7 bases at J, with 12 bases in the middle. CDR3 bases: TGCAGTGCACCACTAGCTGGGACCCAGTACTTC. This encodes CSAPLAGTQYF.

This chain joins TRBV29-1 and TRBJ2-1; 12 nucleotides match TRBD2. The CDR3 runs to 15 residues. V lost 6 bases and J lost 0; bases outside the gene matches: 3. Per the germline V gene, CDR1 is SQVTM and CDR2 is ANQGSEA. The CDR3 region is CSVVTSGSSYNEQFF. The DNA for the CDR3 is TGCAGCGTCGTGACTAGCGGGAGCTCCTACAATGAGCAGTTCTTC.

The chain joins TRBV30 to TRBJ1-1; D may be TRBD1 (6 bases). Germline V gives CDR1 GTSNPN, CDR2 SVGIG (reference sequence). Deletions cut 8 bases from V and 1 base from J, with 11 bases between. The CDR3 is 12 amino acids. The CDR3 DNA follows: TGTGCCCGGCGGACAGCGAACACTGAAGCTTTCTTT. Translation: CARRTANTEAFF.

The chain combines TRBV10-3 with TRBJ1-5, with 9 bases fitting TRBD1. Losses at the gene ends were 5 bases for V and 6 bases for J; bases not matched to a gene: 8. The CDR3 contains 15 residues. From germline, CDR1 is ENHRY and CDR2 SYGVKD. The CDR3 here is CAISPGQGSGQPQHF. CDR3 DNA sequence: TGTGCCATCAGTCCGGGACAGGGATCCGGTCAGCCCCAGCATTTT.

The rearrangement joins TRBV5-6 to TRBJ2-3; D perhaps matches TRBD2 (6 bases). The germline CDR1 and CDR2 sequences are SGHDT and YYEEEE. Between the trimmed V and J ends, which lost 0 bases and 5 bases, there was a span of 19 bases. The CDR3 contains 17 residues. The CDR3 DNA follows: TGTGCCAGCAGCTTGGGAGTAGCGGCGTTTCGTCGAGATACGCAGTATTTT. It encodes CASSLGVAAFRRDTQYF.

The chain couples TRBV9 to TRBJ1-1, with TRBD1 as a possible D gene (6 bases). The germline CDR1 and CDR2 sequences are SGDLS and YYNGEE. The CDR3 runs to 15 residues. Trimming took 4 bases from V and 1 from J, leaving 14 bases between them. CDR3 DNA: TGTGCCAGCAGCCCTCAGGGGTGGAGGAACACTGAAGCTTTCTTT. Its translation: CASSPQGWRNTEAFF.

The CDR3 sequence: CASSLPSHPTGELFF. CDR3 in DNA: TGCGCCAGCAGCTTGCCTAGCCATCCGACCGGGGAGCTGTTTTTT. V usage is TRBV5-1 and J usage is TRBJ2-2; D is possibly TRBD2 (5 bases). CDR3 length: 15 amino acids. Germline V CDR1 and CDR2: SGHRS, YFSETQ. V lost 1 base and J 5 bases, leaving 12 bases between the germline ends. Complete variable domain (other parts from reference TRBV5-1 and TRBJ2-2): KAGVTQTPRYLIKTRGQQVTLSCSPISGHRSVSWYQQTPGQGLQFLFEYFSETQRNKGNFPGRFSGRQFSNSRSEMNVSTLELGDSALYLCASSLPSHPTGELFFGEGSRLTVL.

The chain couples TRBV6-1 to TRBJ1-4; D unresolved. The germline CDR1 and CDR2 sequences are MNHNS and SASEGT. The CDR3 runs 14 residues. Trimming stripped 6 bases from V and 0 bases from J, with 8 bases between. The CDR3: CASSERTTNEKLFF. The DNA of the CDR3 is TGTGCCAGCAGCGAACGTACAACTAATGAAAAACTGTTTTTT.

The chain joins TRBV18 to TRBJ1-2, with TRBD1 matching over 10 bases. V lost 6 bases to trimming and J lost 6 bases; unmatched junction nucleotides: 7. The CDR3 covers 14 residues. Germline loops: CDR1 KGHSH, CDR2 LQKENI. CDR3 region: CASSLTGTGDGYTF. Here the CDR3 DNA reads TGTGCCAGCTCCCTTACCGGGACAGGGGATGGCTACACCTTC.

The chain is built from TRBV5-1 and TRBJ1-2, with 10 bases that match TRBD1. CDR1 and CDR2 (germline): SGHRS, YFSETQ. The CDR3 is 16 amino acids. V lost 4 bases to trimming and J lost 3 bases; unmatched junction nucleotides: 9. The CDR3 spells CASSLSDRGRDYGYTF. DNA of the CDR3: TGCGCCAGCAGCCTTTCTGACAGGGGGCGCGACTATGGCTACACCTTC.

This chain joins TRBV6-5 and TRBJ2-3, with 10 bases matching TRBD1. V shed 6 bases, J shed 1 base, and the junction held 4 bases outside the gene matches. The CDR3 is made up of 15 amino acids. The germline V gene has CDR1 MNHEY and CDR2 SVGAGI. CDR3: CASRRGTGGTDTQYF. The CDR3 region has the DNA TGTGCCAGCAGACGCGGGACAGGGGGCACAGATACGCAGTATTTT.

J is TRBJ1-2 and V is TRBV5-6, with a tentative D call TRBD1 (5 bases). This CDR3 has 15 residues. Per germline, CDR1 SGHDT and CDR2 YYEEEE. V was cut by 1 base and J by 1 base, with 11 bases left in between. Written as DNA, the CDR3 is TGTGCCAGCAGCTTGTGGTGGGGCAGTAACTATGGCTACACCTTC. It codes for CASSLWWGSNYGYTF.

The CDR3 DNA sequence: TGTGCCAGCAGGTATAACAGGGGTGACCAGCCCCAGCATTTT. Protein sequence: CASRYNRGDQPQHF. The rearrangement uses TRBV7-9 and TRBJ1-5; 7 bases align to TRBD1. The CDR3 contains 14 residues. With V trimmed by 6 bases and J by 7 bases, 9 bases remained unmatched. Germline V gene lookup returns CDR1 SEHNR and CDR2 FQNEAQ (reference sequence).

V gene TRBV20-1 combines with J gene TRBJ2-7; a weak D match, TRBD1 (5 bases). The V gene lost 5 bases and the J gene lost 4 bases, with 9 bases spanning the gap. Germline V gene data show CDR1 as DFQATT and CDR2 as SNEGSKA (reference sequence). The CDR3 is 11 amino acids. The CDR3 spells CSARQNYEQYF. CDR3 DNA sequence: TGCAGTGCTCGACAGAATTACGAGCAGTACTTC.

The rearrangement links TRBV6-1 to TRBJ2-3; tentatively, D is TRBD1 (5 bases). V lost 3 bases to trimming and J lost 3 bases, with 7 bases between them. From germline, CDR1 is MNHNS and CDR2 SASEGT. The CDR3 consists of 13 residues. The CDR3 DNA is TGTGCCAGCAGTGACAGGGAAACAGATACGCAGTATTTT. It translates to CASSDRETDTQYF.

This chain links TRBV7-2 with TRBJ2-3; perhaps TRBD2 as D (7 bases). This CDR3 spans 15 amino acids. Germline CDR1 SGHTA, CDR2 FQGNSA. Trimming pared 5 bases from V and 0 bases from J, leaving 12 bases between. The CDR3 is CASSLGGRSTDTQYF. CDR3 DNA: TGTGCCAGCAGCCTCGGGGGGCGGAGCACAGATACGCAGTATTTT.

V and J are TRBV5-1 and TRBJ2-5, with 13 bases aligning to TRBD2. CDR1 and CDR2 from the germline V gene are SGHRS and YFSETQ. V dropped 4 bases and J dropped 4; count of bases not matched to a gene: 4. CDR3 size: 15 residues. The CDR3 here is CASSPGLAGRETQYF. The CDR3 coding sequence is TGCGCCAGCAGCCCGGGACTAGCGGGGCGAGAGACCCAGTACTTC.

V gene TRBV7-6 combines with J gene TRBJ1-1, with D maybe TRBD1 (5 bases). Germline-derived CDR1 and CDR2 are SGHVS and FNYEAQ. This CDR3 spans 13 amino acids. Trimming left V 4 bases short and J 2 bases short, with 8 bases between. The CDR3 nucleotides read TGTGCCAGCAGCTCAGACAGCAACACTGAAGCTTTCTTT. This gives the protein CASSSDSNTEAFF.

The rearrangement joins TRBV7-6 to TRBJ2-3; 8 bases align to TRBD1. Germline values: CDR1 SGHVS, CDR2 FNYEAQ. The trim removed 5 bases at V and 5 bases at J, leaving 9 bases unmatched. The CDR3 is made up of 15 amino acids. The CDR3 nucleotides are TGTGCCAGCAGCCTAGGACAGGGCGCGGGAGATACGCAGTATTTT. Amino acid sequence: CASSLGQGAGDTQYF.